This T cell receptor (beta chain) was identified in a study of CXCR3-negative and CXCR3-positive naive CD8 T cells. Study results and caveats: CXCR3-negative naive cells had less hydrophobic TRB CDR3s than did CXCR3-positive naive cells. With CXCR3 expression partially decreased after cryopreservation, most assays relied on fresh PBMCs. Each naive subset displayed comparably high diversity, whereas memory CD8+ cells displayed much lower diversity.

For this clonotype: The antigen is not known.

Among CD8+ T cells, naive ones were CD45RO-CCR7+CD27+CD95-. Libraries of TRB cDNA were made by 5' RACE and carried UMIs. TCRdb re-called the 5' RACE reads, yielding one record per CDR3 amino acid sequence without DNA. This sample's table reports 55,000 to 75,000 distinct CDR3 sequences. The source of this sequence is a human donor in good health. Some clones in this sample may be carry-over from other donors' samples. Sequencing used naive CXCR3+ CD8+ T cells from blood. The subset was: CD45RO-CCR7+CD27+CD95- naive CD8+ T cells expressing CXCR3 (TNR3+).

CDR3 sequence reads: CSVERGTYNEQFF. The V and J genes are TRBV29-1 and TRBJ2-1; TCRdb calls TRBD1, which cannot be checked without DNA. The CDR3 is 13 amino acids. Germline V lookup: CDR1 SQVTM, CDR2 ANQGSEA.